The 5 T cell receptor beta chains presented below share a single source sample, sequenced in a study of early T cells in non-severe SARS-CoV-2 infection. MiXCR, run by TCRdb on the 5' RACE reads, gives a single entry per CDR3 protein. The sample lists roughly 86,000 distinct CDR3 sequences, about 14% occurring once. The specimen was whole blood. These receptors were taken from an adult who was a healthcare worker with PCR-confirmed SARS-CoV-2 infection or an uninfected control (not recorded which).

This chain uses TRBV20-1 with TRBJ2-1; 14 bases align to TRBD2. CDR3 length: 18 amino acids. Germline CDR1 and CDR2: DFQATT and SNEGSKA (reference sequence). After removal of 4 bases from V and 4 bases from J, the junction contained 12 bases not matched to a gene. The chain's CDR3 is CSATPPPGTSGGYNEQFF. The CDR3 DNA sequence: TGCAGTGCTACCCCCCCACCCGGGACTAGCGGGGGTTACAATGAGCAGTTCTTC.

This clonotype was seen more than once but under ten times. V is TRBV12-3 or TRBV12-4 and J is TRBJ1-1; D call uncertain. The CDR3 consists of 11 residues. The ends were cut back, 6 bases at V and 5 bases at J, with 7 bases in the middle. The DNA of the CDR3 is TGTGCCAGCAGGCTTACGACTGAAGCTTTCTTT. Protein sequence: CASRLTTEAFF.

This rearrangement joins TRBV4-2 to TRBJ1-5; D gene ambiguous. Per the germline V gene, CDR1 is LGHNA and CDR2 is YNFKEQ. The CDR3 extends over 14 amino acids. Trimming shortened V by 2 bases and J by 1 base, and 6 bases separated the two germline ends. The CDR3 DNA is TGTGCCAGCAGCCAAAGCAGGAGCAATCAGCCCCAGCATTTT. As protein: CASSQSRSNQPQHF.

The CDR3 sequence is CASRDSRINQPQHF. CDR3 nucleotide sequence: TGTGCCAGCAGGGACAGCAGAATCAATCAGCCCCAGCATTTT. The chain has TRBV2 and TRBJ1-5; a weak D match, TRBD1 (6 bases). V was clipped by 6 bases and J by 3 bases, with 12 bases between them. The CDR3 sequence is 14 residues long. Germline V gene lookup returns CDR1 SNHLY and CDR2 FYNNEI.

This clonotype was detected only a few times. The chain carries TRBV2 and TRBJ1-2, with TRBD1 as a possible D gene (5 bases). CDR3 length: 14 amino acids. The germline V and J ends were trimmed by 5 bases and 3 bases, with 13 bases remaining between them. The germline V gene encodes CDR1 SNHLY and CDR2 FYNNEI. CDR3 loop: CASSLSRDHYGYTF. In DNA, the CDR3 is TGTGCCAGCAGTCTCAGCAGGGACCACTATGGCTACACCTTC.